Following are 8 T cell receptor beta chains from one sample sequenced in a study of blood T cell repertoires in COVID-19. Profiling relied on immunoSEQ multiplex PCR, and the TCRdb table lists in-frame clones only, not all of them. The repertoire has tens of thousands of clones, approximately 80% of them found once; the top ten carry around 5.9%. Sequenced sample: peripheral blood. All receptors derive from a human donor in a cohort sampled during active or convalescent COVID-19.

The sample holds one count of this clone. The chain combines TRBV4-1 with TRBJ1-5; 10 nucleotides align to TRBD1. In germline, CDR1 is MGHRA, CDR2 YSYEKL. V gave up 0 bases and J gave up 6 bases; unmatched junction bases: 5. This CDR3 has 16 amino acids. CDR3: CASSQESGQGGQPQHF. The CDR3 DNA reads as TGCGCCAGCAGCCAAGAGTCAGGACAGGGGGGTCAGCCCCAGCATTTT.

This clone was observed a handful of times. The CDR3 is CASSFDYTDTQYF. The DNA of the CDR3 is TGTGCCAGCAGTTTCGACTACACAGATACGCAGTATTTT. The chain carries TRBV7-2 and TRBJ2-3, with a tentative D call TRBD2 (5 bases). The CDR3 covers 13 residues. Germline-derived CDR1 and CDR2 are SGHTA and FQGNSA. V lost 6 bases and J lost 2, with 9 bases in between.

The chain joins TRBV5-5 to TRBJ1-1, with D unresolved. The CDR3 totals 13 residues. Germline CDR1 and CDR2: SGHKS and YYEKEE (reference sequence). V was shortened by 0 bases and J by 8 bases, with 11 bases between the two germline ends. This CDR3 is CASSLGPGSEAFF. For the CDR3, the DNA is TGTGCCAGCAGCTTGGGGCCGGGGTCAGAAGCTTTCTTT.

The chain has TRBV7-8 and TRBJ1-2, with TRBD1 as a possible D gene (6 bases). Trimming removed 1 base from V and 7 bases from J, with 16 bases in between. This CDR3 contains 15 residues. Germline V lookup: CDR1 SGHVS, CDR2 FQNEAQ. The CDR3 here is CASSLESRGDIGYTF. For the CDR3, the DNA is TGTGCCAGCAGCTTAGAGTCCCGGGGGGACATTGGCTACACCTTC.

The genes are TRBV3-1 (or the pseudogene TRBV3-2) and TRBJ2-1; 7 bases match TRBD1. The length of the CDR3 is 13 residues. Per germline, CDR1 LGHDT and CDR2 YNNKEL (reference sequence). The J segment lost 7 bases and the V segment lost 4 bases, leaving 4 bases of the junction unmatched. In nucleotides, the CDR3 is TGTGCCAGCAGCCGAGTACAGGGGAATGAGCAGTTCTTC. This gives the protein CASSRVQGNEQFF.

The V call is TRBV2, the J call TRBJ1-2; 11 nucleotides align to TRBD1. The V segment lost 3 bases and the J segment 7 bases; nucleotides outside the gene matches: 4. CDR1 and CDR2 from the germline V gene are SNHLY and FYNNEI. CDR3 length: 14 residues. CDR3 in amino acids: CASSDGQGAVGYTF. The CDR3 DNA follows: TGTGCCAGCAGTGACGGACAGGGGGCTGTTGGCTACACCTTC.

V gene TRBV5-1 combines with J gene TRBJ2-7; D might be TRBD1 (6 bases). The CDR3 totals 15 residues. CDR1 is SGHRS, CDR2 YFSETQ, per germline. V was cut by 2 bases and J by 0 bases, with 12 bases left in between. As DNA, the CDR3 is TGCGCCAGCAGCTTCGAGACAGGAAGCTCCTACGAGCAGTACTTC. Encoded protein: CASSFETGSSYEQYF.

The chain combines TRBV6-6 with TRBJ1-6; 9 nucleotides align to TRBD1. CDR1 MNHNY and CDR2 SVGAGI come from the germline V gene (reference sequence). J gave up 10 bases and V 5 bases, and 15 bases lay outside the gene matches. CDR3 length: 17 residues. The CDR3 nucleotides read TGTGCCAGCAGTCCCGGGACAGGGCCACTTAGGGAGTCACCCCTCCACTTT. This encodes CASSPGTGPLRESPLHF.